This T cell receptor (beta chain) was identified during a study of monozygotic twins with cystic fibrosis. Points from the study as a whole: Age, concordance and disease severity did not associate with shared CDR3 numbers. Clonality was generally low (median around 0.0098), higher in the most severe patients.

TCRdb's table, derived via immunoSEQ multiplex PCR, lists solely in-frame clones and lacks some. The profile shows 30,000 to 35,000 clones, under 95% of them singletons. Regarding this clone: As yet, its antigen is unknown.

In germline, CDR1 is MDHEN, CDR2 SYDVKM. V was cut by 4 bases and J by 6 bases, with 7 bases left in between. The CDR3 loop spans 11 amino acids. The chain carries TRBV28 and TRBJ2-7; D is undetermined. The sample consisted of blood. The sequence derives from a girl aged 2 to 9 with cystic fibrosis. Written as DNA, the CDR3 is TGTGCCAGCAGTTCCTTGGGCGAGCAGTACTTC. As protein: CASSSLGEQYF.